The clone carrying this TCR beta chain was seen a single time. Its target is not known. A clone one base away is much larger, so this may be a read error. The data belong to a study of glioma-infiltrating T cells. Study-level points and caveats: Very few CDR3 sequences were shared between tissue and blood. Non-neoplastic patients had below-expected tissue-blood divergence, while all gliomas exceeded expectation.

The length of the CDR3 is 15 residues. CDR1 and CDR2 (germline): LNHNV, YYDKDF (reference sequence). TCR alpha and beta CDR3 regions were amplified from RNA using iRepertoire nested multiplex PCR. For one-step reverse transcription and amplification, about 85-400 ng of tissue mRNA or PBMC total RNA was used. TCRdb analysed the multiplex PCR reads with MiXCR anew, one entry per CDR3 protein. The sample has about 130,000 distinct CDR3 sequences; more than 20% are singletons. The clonotype was recovered from a human donor with low-grade glioma or glioblastoma, undergoing nonglioma brain surgery, or in good health (not recorded which). Sequenced: glioma tissue, nonneoplastic brain tissue, or PBMCs (not recorded which). This chain links TRBV15 with TRBJ2-5; a possible D gene is TRBD1 (7 bases). The CDR3 nucleotides read TGTGCCACCAGCAGAGATGCGGGGACAGTCGAGACCAAGTACTTC. Protein sequence: CATSRDAGTVETKYF.